The present T cell receptor (beta chain) was sequenced within a study of a mutant IDH1 vaccine in newly diagnosed glioma. Whole-study context: Vaccination followed radiotherapy alone by 4-6 weeks, or accompanied temozolomide cycles. Before enrollment, patients got radiotherapy alone, temozolomide alone, or mostly the combination. The study's findings and limits: Vaccine-induced responses were seen in about 95% of patients, spanning several MHC alleles.

Time point reported: week 11, during vaccination. Doses consisted of 300 ug of mutant IDH1 20-mer peptide each, paired with topical imiquimod. Diagnosis in the donors showed new WHO grade 3 or 4 astrocytomas that were IDH1-mutant and ATRX-lost. The germline V gene encodes CDR1 SGHTA and CDR2 FQGNSA. Trimming took off 1 base at V and 2 bases at J, with 8 bases between the two ends. The CDR3 consists of 15 residues. As for this clone: No antigen is known for it.

Some clones are missing from TCRdb's copy, which holds only in-frame ones; the method was immunoSEQ multiplex PCR. The sample contains about 25,000 clones, around 70% of which appear only once. The V gene is TRBV7-2, the J gene TRBJ2-2; D is unresolved. The origin of this receptor is a man younger than 30 with glioma. Some clones in this sample may be carry-over from other donors' samples. Material: peripheral blood mononuclear cells (PBMCs), obtained from a glioma patient whose treatment included an IDH1 peptide vaccine. The CDR3 nucleotides read TGTGCCAGCAGCTTAGTAGGGCGCAACACCGGGGAGCTGTTTTTT. It is translated as CASSLVGRNTGELFF.